A single T cell receptor beta chain is shown here with its context. Here immunoSEQ multiplex PCR was the method, and the copy in TCRdb shows in-frame clones only, minus some. The repertoire holds 300,000 to 350,000 clones, with roughly 87% as singletons. Germline V gene sequence: CDR1 LGHNA, CDR2 YNFKEQ. The CDR3 runs 15 residues. V was shortened by 4 bases and J by 6 bases, with 15 bases between the two germline ends. Those who participated ranged in age from roughly 18 to 90 years and resided in approximately 23 US areas. Donors were grouped by their self-reported clinical history. These data originate in a study of blood T cell repertoires in COVID-19. Background on the study: Samples came from the United States, Italy and Spain, spanning acute and convalescent COVID-19.

The receptor was derived from a woman aged 25 to 39 who had recovered from COVID-19. Specimen: PBMCs or T cells enriched from blood (not recorded which). The chain is built from TRBV4-2 and TRBJ1-4; maybe TRBD1 (6 bases). The CDR3 coding sequence is TGTGCCAGCAGCCCTACGGGGGAGGGGGATGAAAAACTGTTTTTT. This encodes CASSPTGEGDEKLFF.